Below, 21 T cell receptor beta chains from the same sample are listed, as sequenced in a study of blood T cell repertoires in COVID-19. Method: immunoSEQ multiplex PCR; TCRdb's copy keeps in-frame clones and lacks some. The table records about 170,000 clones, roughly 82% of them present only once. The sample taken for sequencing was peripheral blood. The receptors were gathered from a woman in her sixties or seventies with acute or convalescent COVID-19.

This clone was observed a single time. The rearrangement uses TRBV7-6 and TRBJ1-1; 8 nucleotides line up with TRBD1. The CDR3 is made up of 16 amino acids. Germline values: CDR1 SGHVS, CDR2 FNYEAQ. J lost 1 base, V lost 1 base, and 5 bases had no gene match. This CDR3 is CASSLDLTGANTEAFF. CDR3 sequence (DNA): TGTGCCAGCAGCTTAGATTTGACAGGGGCGAACACTGAAGCTTTCTTT. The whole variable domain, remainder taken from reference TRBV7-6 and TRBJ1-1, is GAGVSQSPRYKVTKRGQDVALRCDPISGHVSLYWYRQALGQGPEFLTYFNYEAQQDKSGLPNDRFSAERPEGSISTLTIQRTEQRDSAMYRCASSLDLTGANTEAFFGQGTRLTVV.

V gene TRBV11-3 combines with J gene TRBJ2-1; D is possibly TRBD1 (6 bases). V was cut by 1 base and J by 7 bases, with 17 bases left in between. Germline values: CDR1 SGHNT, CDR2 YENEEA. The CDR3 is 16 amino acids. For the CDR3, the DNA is TGTGCCAGCAGCTTAGTACGAGAGGGGGTGACTAATGAGCAGTTCTTC. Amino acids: CASSLVREGVTNEQFF.

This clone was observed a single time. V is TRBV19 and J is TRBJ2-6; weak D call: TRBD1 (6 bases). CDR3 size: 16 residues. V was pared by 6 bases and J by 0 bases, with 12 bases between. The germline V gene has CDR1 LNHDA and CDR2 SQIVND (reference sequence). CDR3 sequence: CASSPQGISGANVLTF. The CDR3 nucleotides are TGTGCCAGTAGCCCCCAGGGGATCTCTGGGGCCAACGTCCTGACTTTC.

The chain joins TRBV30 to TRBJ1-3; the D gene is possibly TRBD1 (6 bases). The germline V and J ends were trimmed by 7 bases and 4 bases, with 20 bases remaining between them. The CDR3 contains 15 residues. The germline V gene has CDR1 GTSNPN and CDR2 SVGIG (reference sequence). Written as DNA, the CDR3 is TGTGCCTCGAACCCCAGGGGCGAAGCCGGAAACACCATATATTTT. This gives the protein CASNPRGEAGNTIYF.

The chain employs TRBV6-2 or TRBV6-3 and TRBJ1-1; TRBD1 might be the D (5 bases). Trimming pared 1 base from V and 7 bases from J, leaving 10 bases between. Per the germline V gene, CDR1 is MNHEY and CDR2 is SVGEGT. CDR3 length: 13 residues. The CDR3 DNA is TGTGCCAGCAGTTACTTTTTAAGGGGTGAAGCTTTCTTT. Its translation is CASSYFLRGEAFF.

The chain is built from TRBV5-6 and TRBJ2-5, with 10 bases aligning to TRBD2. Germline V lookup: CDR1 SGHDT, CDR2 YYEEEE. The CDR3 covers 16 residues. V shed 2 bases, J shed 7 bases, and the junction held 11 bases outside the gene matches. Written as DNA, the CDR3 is TGTGCCAGCAGCTTCGGGTTAGCGGGGGGCTGGAGGACCCAGTACTTC. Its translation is CASSFGLAGGWRTQYF.

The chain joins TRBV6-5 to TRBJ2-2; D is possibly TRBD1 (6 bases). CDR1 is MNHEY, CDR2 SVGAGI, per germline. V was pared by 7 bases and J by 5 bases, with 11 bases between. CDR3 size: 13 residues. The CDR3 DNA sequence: TGTGCCAGCAACAGGGATGGTACCGGGGAGCTGTTTTTT. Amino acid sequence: CASNRDGTGELFF.

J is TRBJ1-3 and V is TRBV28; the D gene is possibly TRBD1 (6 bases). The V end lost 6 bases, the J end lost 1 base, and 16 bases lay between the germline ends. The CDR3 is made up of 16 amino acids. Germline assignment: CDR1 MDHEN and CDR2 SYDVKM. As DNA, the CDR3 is TGTGCCAGCAGCTGGGACACGGTGAATTCTGGAAACACCATATATTTT. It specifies CASSWDTVNSGNTIYF.

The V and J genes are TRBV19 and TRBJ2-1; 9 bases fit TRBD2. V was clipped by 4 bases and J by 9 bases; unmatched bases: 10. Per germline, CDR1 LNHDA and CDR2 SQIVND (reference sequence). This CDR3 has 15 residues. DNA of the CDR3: TGTGCCAGTAGTAAATTGCGGGAGGGGGGAACTGAGCAGTTCTTC. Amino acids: CASSKLREGGTEQFF.

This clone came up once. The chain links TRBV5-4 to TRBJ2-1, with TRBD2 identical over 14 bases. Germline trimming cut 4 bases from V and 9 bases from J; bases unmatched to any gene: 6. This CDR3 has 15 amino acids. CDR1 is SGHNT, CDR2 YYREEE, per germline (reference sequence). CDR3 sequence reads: CASSPGTSGRTEQFF. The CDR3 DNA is TGTGCCAGCAGCCCCGGGACTAGCGGGAGAACTGAGCAGTTCTTC. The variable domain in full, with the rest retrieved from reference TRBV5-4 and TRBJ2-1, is ETGVTQSPTHLIKTRGQQVTLRCSSQSGHNTVSWYQQALGQGPQFIFQYYREEENGRGNFPPRFSGLQFPNYSSELNVNALELDDSALYLCASSPGTSGRTEQFFGPGTRLTVL.

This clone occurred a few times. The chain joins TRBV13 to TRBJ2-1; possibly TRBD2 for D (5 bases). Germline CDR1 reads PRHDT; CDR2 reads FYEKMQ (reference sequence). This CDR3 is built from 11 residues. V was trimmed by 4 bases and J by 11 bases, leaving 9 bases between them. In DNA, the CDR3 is TGTGCCAGCAGCTCTAGCTATAAGCAGTTCTTC. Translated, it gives CASSSSYKQFF.

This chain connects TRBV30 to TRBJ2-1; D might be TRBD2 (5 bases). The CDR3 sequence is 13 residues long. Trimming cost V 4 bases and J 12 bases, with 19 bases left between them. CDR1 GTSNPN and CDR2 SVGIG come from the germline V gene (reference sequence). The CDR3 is CAWNIKGRGRQFF. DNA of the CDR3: TGTGCCTGGAATATAAAGGGCCGAGGGCGGCAGTTCTTC.

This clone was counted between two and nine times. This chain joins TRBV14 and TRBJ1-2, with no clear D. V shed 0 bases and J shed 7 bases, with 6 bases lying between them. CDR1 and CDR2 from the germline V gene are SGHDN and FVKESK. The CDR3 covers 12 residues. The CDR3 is CASSQERIGYTF. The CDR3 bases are TGTGCCAGCAGCCAAGAGAGGATTGGCTACACCTTC. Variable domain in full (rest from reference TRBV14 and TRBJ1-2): EAGVTQFPSHSVIEKGQTVTLRCDPISGHDNLYWYRRVMGKEIKFLLHFVKESKQDESGMPNNRFLAERTGGTYSTLKVQPAELEDSGVYFCASSQERIGYTFGSGTRLTVV.

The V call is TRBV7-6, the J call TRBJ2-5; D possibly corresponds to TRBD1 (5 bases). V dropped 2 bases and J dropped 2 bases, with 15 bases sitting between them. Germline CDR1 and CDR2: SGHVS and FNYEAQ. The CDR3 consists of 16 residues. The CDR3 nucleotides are TGTGCCAGCAGCTTATTTGGTCAGGGCTTGCAAGAGACCCAGTACTTC. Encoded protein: CASSLFGQGLQETQYF.

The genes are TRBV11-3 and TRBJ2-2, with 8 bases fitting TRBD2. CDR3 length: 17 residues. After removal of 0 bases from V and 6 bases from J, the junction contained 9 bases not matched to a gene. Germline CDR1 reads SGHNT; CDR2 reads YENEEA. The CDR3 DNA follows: TGTGCCAGCAGCTTAGATTACGGGACTAGAGGAGCCGGGGAGCTGTTTTTT. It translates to CASSLDYGTRGAGELFF.

The CDR3 DNA reads as TGTGCCAGCACACCCGGAGACAGGGGGCTTGTCGAAGCTTTCTTT. It specifies CASTPGDRGLVEAFF. V is TRBV6-5 and J is TRBJ1-1, with TRBD1 matching over 10 bases. Losses at the gene ends were 7 bases for V and 8 bases for J; bases not matched to a gene: 13. This CDR3 is built from 15 residues. In germline, CDR1 is MNHEY, CDR2 SVGAGI.

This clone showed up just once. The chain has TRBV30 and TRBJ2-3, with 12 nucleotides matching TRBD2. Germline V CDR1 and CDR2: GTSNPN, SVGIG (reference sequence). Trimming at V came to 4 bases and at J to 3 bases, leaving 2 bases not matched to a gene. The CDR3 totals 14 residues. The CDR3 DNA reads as TGTGCCTGGAATCTAGCGGGAGGGACAGATACGCAGTATTTT. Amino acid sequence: CAWNLAGGTDTQYF. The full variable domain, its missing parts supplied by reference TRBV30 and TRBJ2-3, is SQTIHQWPATLVQPVGSPLSLECTVEGTSNPNLYWYRQAAGRGLQLLFYSVGIGQISSEVPQNLSASRPQDRQFILSSKKLLLSDSGFYLCAWNLAGGTDTQYFGPGTRLTVL.

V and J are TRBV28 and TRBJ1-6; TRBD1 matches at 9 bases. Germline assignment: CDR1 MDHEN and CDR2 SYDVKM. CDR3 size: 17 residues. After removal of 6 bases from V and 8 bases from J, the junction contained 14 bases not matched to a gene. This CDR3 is CASREQGATIGHSPLHF. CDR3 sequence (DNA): TGTGCCAGCAGGGAACAGGGGGCCACAATTGGGCATTCACCCCTCCACTTT.

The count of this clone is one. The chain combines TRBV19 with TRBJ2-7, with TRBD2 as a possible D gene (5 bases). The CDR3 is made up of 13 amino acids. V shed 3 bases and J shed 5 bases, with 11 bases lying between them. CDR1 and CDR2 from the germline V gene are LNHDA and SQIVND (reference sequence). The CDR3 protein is CASSIPGRHEQYF. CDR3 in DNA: TGTGCCAGTAGTATCCCGGGGAGACACGAGCAGTACTTC.

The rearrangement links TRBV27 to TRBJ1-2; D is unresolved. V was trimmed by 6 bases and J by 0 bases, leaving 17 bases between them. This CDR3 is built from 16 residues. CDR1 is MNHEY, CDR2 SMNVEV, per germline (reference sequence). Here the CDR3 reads CASSPSWSRPNYGYTF. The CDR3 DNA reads TGTGCCAGCAGCCCATCCTGGTCTAGGCCTAACTATGGCTACACCTTC.

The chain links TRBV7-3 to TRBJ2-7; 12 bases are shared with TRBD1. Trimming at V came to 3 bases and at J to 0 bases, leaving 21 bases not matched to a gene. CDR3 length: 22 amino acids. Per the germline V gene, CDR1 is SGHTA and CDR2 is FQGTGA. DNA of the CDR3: TGTGCCAGCAGCTTCGACAGGCCCCCGGGACAGGGGGCCAGTGGAGCCTCCTACGAGCAGTACTTC. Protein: CASSFDRPPGQGASGASYEQYF.